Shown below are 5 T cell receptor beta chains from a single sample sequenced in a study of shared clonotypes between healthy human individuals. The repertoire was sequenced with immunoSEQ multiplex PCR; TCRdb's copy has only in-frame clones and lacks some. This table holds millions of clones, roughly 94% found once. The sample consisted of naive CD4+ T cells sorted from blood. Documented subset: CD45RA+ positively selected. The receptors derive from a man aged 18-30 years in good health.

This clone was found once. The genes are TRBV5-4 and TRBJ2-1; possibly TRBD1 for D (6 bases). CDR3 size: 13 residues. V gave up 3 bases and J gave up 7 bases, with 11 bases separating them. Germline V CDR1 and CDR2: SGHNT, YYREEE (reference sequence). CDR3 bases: TGTGCCAGCAGCTCTGACAGGAGGAATGAGCAGTTCTTC. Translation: CASSSDRRNEQFF.

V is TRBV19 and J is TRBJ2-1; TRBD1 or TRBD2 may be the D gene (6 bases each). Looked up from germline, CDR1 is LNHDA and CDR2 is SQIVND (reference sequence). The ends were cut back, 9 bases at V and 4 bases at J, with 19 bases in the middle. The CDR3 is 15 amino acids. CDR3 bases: TGTGCCAGCAGTCGGAGTGGGGGGCAATACAATGAGCAGTTCTTC. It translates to CASSRSGGQYNEQFF.

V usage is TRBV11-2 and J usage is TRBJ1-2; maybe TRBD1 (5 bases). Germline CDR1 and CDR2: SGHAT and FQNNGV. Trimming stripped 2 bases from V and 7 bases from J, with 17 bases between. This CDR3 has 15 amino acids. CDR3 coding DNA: TGTGCCAGCAGCTTAAGACGGGACGGCATCGGTGGCTACACCTTC. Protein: CASSLRRDGIGGYTF.

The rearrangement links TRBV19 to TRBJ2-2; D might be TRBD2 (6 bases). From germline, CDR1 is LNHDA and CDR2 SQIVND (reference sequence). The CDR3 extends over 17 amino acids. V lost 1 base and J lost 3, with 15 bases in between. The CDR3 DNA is TGTGCCAGTAGTATAGGCATCGGGGGAATCGACACCGGGGAGCTGTTTTTT. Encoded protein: CASSIGIGGIDTGELFF.

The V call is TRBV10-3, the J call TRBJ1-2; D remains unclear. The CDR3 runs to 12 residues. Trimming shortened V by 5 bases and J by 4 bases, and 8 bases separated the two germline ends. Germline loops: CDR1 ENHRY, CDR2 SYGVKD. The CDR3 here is CAISLDTYGYTF. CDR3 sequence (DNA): TGTGCCATCAGTCTAGACACCTATGGCTACACCTTC.